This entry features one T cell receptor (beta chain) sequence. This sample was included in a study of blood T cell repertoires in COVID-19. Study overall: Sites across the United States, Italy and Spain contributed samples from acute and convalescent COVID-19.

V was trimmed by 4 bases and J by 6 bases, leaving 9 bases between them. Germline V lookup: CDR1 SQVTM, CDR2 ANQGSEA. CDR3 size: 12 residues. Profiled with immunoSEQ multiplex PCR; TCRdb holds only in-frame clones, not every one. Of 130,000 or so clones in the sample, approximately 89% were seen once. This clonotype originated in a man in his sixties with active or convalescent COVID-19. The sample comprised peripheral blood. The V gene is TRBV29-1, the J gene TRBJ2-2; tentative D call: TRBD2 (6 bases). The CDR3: CSVGRESGELFF. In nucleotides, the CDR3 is TGCAGCGTTGGTCGGGAGTCCGGGGAGCTGTTTTTT.